Given below is one T cell receptor (beta chain) in context. Its target is unknown. This specimen belongs to a study of beta chain features in type 1 diabetes. The CDR3 runs to 13 residues. Germline CDR1 SGHNT, CDR2 YENEEA. The V end was cut by 0 bases, the J end by 5 bases, with 8 bases between. What was sequenced were expressed TCRB transcripts, since all of the isolated RNA had been reverse transcribed. Data came from immunoSEQ multiplex PCR; TCRdb stores just in-frame clones and leaves some out. The data contain a few hundred thousand clones, roughly 12% of them singletons. General study points: All four CD4+ subsets from Type 1 diabetes patients carried moderately but significantly shorter TCRB CDR3s. Junctions at VDJ sites from type 1 diabetes patients had fewer insertions and more deletions.

Material for sequencing was naive CD4+ T cells from blood. The V and J genes are TRBV11-3 and TRBJ2-7; D not resolved. This receptor was taken from a woman aged 18-29 years with type 1 diabetes. The CDR3 loop reads CASSLDPVNEQYF. The CDR3 DNA is TGTGCCAGCAGCTTAGATCCCGTTAACGAGCAGTACTTC.